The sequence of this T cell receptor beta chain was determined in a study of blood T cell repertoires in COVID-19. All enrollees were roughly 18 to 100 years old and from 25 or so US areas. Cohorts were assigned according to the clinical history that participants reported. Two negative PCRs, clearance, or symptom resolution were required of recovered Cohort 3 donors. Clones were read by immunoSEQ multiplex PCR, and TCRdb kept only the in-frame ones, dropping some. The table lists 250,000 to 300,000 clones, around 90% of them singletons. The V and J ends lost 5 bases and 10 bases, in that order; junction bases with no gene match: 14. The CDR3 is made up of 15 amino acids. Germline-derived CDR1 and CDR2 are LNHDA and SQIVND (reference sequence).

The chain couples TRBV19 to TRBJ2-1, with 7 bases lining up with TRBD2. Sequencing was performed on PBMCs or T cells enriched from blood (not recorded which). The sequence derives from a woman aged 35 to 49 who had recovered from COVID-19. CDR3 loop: CASSSRLARVGEQFF. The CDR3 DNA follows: TGTGCCAGTAGTTCCAGACTAGCCCGGGTTGGGGAGCAGTTCTTC. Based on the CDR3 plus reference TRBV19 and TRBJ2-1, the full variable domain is DGGITQSPKYLFRKEGQNVTLSCEQNLNHDAMYWYRQDPGQGLRLIYYSQIVNDFQKGDIAEGYSVSREKKESFPLTVTSAQKNPTAFYLCASSSRLARVGEQFFGPGTRLTVL.